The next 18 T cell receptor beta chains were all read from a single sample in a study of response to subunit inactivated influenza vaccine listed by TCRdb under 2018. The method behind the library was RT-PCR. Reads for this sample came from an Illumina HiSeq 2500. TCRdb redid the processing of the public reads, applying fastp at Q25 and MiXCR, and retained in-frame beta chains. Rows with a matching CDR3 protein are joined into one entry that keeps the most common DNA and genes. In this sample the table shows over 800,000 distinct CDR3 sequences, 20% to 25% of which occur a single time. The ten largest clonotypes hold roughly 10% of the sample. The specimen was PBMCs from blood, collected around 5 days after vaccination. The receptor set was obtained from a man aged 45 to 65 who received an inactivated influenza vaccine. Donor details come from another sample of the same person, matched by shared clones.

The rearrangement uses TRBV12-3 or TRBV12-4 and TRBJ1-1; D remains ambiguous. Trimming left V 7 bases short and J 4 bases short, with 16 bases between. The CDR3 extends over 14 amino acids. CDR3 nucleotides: TGTGCCAGCACCACCCAGACTGCAGGCACTGAAGCTTTCTTT. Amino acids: CASTTQTAGTEAFF.

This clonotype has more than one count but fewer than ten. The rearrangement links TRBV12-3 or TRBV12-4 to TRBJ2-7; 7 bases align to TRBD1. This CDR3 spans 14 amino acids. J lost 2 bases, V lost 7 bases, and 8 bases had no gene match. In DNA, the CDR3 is TGTGCCAGCACCACCTTCGGGACAGCCTACGAGCAGTACTTC. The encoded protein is CASTTFGTAYEQYF.

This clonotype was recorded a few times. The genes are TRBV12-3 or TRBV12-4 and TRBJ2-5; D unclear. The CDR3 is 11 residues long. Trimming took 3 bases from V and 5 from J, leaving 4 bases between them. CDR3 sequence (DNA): TGTGCCAGCAGTTTTTATGAGACCCAGTACTTC. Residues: CASSFYETQYF.

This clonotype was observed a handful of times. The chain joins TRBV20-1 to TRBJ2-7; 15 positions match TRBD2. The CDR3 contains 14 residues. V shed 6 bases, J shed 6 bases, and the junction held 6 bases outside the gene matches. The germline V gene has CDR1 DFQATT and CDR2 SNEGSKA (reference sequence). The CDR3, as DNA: TGCAGTGCGTGGACTAGCGGGAGGGCCTTCGAGCAGTACTTC. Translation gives CSAWTSGRAFEQYF.

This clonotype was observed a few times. CDR3 in amino acids: CASLPTVMNTEAFF. CDR3 coding DNA: TGTGCCAGCCTCCCAACGGTAATGAACACTGAAGCTTTCTTT. V is TRBV19 and J is TRBJ1-1, with D unresolved. The V gene lost 9 bases and the J gene lost 0 bases, with 14 bases spanning the gap. CDR1 is LNHDA, CDR2 SQIVND, per germline (reference sequence). This CDR3 contains 14 residues.

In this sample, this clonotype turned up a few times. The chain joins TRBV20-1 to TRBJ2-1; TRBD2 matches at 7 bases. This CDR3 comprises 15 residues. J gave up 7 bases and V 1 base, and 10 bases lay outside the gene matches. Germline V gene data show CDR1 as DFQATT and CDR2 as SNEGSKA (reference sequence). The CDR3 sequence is CSARALTGRANEQFF. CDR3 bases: TGCAGTGCTAGAGCCCTCACGGGGAGGGCGAATGAGCAGTTCTTC.

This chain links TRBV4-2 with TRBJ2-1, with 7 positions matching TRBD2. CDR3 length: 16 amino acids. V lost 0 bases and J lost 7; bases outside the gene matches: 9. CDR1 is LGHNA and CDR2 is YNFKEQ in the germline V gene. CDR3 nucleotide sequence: TGTGCCAGCAGCCAAGATGGGGGAGGGCCCTCGAATGAGCAGTTCTTC. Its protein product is CASSQDGGGPSNEQFF.

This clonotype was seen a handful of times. CDR3 protein: CASGTGQAGETQYF. Here the CDR3 DNA reads TGCGCCAGCGGAACGGGACAGGCTGGGGAGACCCAGTACTTC. This rearrangement joins TRBV5-1 to TRBJ2-5; 8 positions match TRBD1. The junction had 10 bases not matched to a gene; V was cut back by 7 bases and J by 5 bases. The CDR3 runs 14 residues. Germline loops: CDR1 SGHRS, CDR2 YFSETQ.

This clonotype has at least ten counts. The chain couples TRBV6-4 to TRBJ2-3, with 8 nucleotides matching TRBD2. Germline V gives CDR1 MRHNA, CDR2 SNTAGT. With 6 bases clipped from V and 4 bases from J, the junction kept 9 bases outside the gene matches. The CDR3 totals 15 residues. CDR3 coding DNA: TGTGCCAGCAGCCTAACGGGAGGGAAGTCAGATACGCAGTATTTT. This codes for CASSLTGGKSDTQYF.

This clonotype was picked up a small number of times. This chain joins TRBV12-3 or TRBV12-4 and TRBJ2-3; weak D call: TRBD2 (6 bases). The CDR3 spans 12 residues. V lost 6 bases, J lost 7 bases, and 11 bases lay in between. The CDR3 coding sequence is TGTGCCAGCAGGCCGGGACTCTATACGCAGTATTTT. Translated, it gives CASRPGLYTQYF.

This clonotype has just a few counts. CDR3 DNA sequence: TGCAGCCTAGAGACTAGCGGGTTCTACAATGAGCAGTTCTTC. Amino acid sequence: CSLETSGFYNEQFF. The rearrangement links TRBV29-1 to TRBJ2-1, with 10 bases matching TRBD2. The CDR3 covers 14 residues. With 8 bases clipped from V and 3 bases from J, the junction kept 7 bases outside the gene matches. Germline CDR1 is SQVTM and CDR2 is ANQGSEA.

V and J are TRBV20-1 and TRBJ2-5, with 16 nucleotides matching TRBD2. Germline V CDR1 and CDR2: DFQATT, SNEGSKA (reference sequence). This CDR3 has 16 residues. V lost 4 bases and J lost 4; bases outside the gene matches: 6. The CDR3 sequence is CSATGTSGRAGETQYF. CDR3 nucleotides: TGCAGTGCTACTGGGACTAGCGGGAGGGCTGGAGAGACCCAGTACTTC.

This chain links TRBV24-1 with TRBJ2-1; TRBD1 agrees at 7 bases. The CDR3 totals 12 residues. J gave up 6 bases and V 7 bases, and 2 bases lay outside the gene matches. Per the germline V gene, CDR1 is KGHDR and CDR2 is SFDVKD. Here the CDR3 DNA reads TGTGCCACCAGGGACAGGAGCAATGAGCAGTTCTTC. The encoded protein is CATRDRSNEQFF.

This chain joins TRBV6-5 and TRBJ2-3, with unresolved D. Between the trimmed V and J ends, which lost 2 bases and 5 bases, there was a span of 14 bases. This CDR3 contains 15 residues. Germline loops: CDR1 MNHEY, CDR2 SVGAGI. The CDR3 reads CASSYGVDAVDTQYF. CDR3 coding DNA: TGTGCCAGCAGTTACGGAGTGGATGCGGTAGATACGCAGTATTTT.

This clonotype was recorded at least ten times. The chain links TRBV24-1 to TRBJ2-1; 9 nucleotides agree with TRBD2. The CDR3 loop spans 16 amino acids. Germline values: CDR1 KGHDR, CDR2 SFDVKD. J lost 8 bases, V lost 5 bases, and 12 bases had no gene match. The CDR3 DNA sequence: TGTGCCACCAGTGGGAGGGGCGGGAGGGTTGCCTATGAGCAGTTCTTC. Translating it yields CATSGRGGRVAYEQFF.

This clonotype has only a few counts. The CDR3 region has the DNA TGTGCCAGCAGCTTAGCTCCGGACAGGGGGCCGAGTGAAAAACTGTTTTTT. Residues: CASSLAPDRGPSEKLFF. The chain employs TRBV7-6 and TRBJ1-4; TRBD1 matches at 11 bases. Trimming took 0 bases from V and 7 from J; bases not matched to a gene: 7. The CDR3 runs to 17 residues. Germline V gene sequence: CDR1 SGHVS, CDR2 FNYEAQ.

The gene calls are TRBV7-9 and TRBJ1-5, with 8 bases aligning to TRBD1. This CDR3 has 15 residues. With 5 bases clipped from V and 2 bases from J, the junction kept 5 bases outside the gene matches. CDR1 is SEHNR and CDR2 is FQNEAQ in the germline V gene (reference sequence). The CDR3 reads CASSKGQGGNQPQHF. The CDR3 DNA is TGTGCCAGCAGCAAAGGACAGGGTGGCAATCAGCCCCAGCATTTT. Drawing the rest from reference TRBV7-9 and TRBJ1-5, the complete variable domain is DTGVSQNPRHKITKRGQNVTFRCDPISEHNRLYWYRQTLGQGPEFLTYFQNEAQLEKSRLLSDRFSAERPKGSFSTLEIQRTEQGDSAMYLCASSKGQGGNQPQHFGDGTRLSIL.

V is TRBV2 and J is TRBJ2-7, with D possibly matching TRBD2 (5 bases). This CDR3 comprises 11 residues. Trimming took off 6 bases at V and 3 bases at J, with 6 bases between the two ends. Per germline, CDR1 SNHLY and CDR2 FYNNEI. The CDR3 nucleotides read TGTGCCAGCAGGACTATCTACGAGCAGTACTTC. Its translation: CASRTIYEQYF.